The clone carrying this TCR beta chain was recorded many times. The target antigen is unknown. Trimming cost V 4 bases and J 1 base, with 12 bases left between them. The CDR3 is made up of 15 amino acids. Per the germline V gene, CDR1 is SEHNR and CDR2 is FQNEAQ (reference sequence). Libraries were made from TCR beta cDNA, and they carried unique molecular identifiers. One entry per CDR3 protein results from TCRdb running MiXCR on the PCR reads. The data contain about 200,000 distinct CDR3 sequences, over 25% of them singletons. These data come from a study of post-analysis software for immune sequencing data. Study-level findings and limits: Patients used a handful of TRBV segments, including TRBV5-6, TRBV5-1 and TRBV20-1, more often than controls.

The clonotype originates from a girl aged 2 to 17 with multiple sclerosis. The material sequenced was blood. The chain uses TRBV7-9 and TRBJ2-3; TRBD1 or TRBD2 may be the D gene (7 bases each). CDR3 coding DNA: TGTGCCAGCAGCTCCAGGGGGAGGGGCACAGATACGCAGTATTTT. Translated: CASSSRGRGTDTQYF.